This entry describes one T cell receptor beta chain. Sequenced by immunoSEQ multiplex PCR; TCRdb stores in-frame clones only, minus some. The table lists roughly 100,000 clones, roughly 80% of them singletons. The data derive from a study of blood T cell repertoires in COVID-19. In the study overall: Whether acute or convalescent, the COVID-19 samples came from the United States, Italy and Spain. Sample material is recorded as cDNA or gDNA derived from T cells, B-cell-depleted T cells, or PBMCs.

CDR3 length equals 15 residues. Germline CDR1 SGHVS, CDR2 FNYEAQ. After removal of 2 bases from V and 7 bases from J, the junction contained 8 bases not matched to a gene. This sequence originates from a woman between 65 and 79 years old with acute or convalescent COVID-19. The specimen was peripheral blood. The chain combines TRBV7-6 with TRBJ2-1; 7 nucleotides agree with TRBD1. The DNA of the CDR3 is TGTGCCAGCAGCTTAAGACAGGGTGGTGAGAATGAGCAGTTCTTC. Translation gives CASSLRQGGENEQFF.